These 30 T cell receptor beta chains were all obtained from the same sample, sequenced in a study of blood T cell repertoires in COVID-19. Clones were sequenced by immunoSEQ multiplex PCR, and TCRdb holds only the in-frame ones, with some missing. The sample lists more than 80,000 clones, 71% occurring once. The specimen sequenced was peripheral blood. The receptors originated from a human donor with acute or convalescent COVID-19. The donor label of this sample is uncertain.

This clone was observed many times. CDR3 protein: CASSLETGSFTEAFF. The CDR3 nucleotides are TGCGCCAGCAGCTTGGAGACAGGGAGCTTCACTGAAGCTTTCTTT. The chain uses TRBV5-1 and TRBJ1-1, with 7 nucleotides matching TRBD1. In germline, CDR1 is SGHRS, CDR2 YFSETQ. V was pared by 0 bases and J by 4 bases, with 6 bases of the junction left unmatched. There are 15 residues in the CDR3. The whole variable domain, remainder taken from reference TRBV5-1 and TRBJ1-1, is KAGVTQTPRYLIKTRGQQVTLSCSPISGHRSVSWYQQTPGQGLQFLFEYFSETQRNKGNFPGRFSGRQFSNSRSEMNVSTLELGDSALYLCASSLETGSFTEAFFGQGTRLTVV.

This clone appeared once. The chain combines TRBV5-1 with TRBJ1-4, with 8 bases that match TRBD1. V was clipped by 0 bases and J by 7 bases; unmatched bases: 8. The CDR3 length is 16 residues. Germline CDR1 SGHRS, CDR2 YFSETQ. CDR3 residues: CASSLGSTGAGEKLFF. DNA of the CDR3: TGCGCCAGCAGCTTGGGGTCGACAGGGGCGGGTGAAAAACTGTTTTTT.

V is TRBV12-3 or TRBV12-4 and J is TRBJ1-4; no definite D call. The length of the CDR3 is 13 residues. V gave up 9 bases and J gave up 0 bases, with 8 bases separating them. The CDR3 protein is CASRTATNEKLFF. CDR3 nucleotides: TGTGCCAGTCGGACTGCAACTAATGAAAAACTGTTTTTT.

Written as DNA, the CDR3 is TGTGCCTGGAGTGGCGGTGGCGGTGGCACTGAAGCTTTCTTT. It specifies CAWSGGGGGTEAFF. This chain links TRBV30 with TRBJ1-1, with D hard to call. CDR3 size: 14 residues. Deletions cut 1 base from V and 4 bases from J, with 13 bases between. CDR1 is GTSNPN and CDR2 is SVGIG in the germline V gene (reference sequence). Filled out from reference TRBV30 and TRBJ1-1, the complete variable domain reads SQTIHQWPATLVQPVGSPLSLECTVEGTSNPNLYWYRQAAGRGLQLLFYSVGIGQISSEVPQNLSASRPQDRQFILSSKKLLLSDSGFYLCAWSGGGGGTEAFFGQGTRLTVV.

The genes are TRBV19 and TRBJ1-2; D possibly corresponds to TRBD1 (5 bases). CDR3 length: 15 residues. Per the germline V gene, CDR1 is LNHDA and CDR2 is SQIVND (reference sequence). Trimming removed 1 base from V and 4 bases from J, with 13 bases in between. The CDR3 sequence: CASSIGGSGSYGYTF. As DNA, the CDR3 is TGTGCCAGTAGTATAGGGGGCTCCGGAAGCTATGGCTACACCTTC.

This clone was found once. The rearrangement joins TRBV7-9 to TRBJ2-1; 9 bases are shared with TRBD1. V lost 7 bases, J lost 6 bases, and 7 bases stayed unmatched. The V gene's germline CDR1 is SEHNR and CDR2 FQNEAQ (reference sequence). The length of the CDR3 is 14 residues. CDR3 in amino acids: CASTRQGVSNEQFF. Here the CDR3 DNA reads TGTGCCAGCACCCGACAGGGGGTATCCAATGAGCAGTTCTTC. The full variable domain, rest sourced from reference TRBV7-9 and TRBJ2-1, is DTGVSQNPRHKITKRGQNVTFRCDPISEHNRLYWYRQTLGQGPEFLTYFQNEAQLEKSRLLSDRFSAERPKGSFSTLEIQRTEQGDSAMYLCASTRQGVSNEQFFGPGTRLTVL.

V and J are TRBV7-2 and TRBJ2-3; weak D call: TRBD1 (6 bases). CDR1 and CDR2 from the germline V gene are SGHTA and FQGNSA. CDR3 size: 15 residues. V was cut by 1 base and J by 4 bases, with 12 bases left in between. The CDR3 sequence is CASSLEGVPSDTQYF. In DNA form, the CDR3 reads TGTGCCAGCAGCTTAGAGGGGGTGCCGTCAGATACGCAGTATTTT.

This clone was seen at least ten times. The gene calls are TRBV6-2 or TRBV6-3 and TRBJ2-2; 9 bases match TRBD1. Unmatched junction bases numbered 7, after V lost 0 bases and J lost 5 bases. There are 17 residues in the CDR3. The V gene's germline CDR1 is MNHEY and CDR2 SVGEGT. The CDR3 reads CASSYSGQGFRTGELFF. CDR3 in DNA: TGTGCCAGCAGTTACTCGGGACAGGGATTCAGGACCGGGGAGCTGTTTTTT.

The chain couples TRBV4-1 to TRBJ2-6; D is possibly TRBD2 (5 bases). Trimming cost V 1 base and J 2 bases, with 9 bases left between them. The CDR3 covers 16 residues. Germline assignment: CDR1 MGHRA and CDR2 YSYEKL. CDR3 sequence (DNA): TGCGCCAGCAGCCAAGGGACTTATGCTGGGGCCAACGTCCTGACTTTC. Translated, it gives CASSQGTYAGANVLTF.

The CDR3 spells CASSLGQSYGYTF. The CDR3 DNA follows: TGTGCCAGCAGCTTGGGACAGTCCTATGGCTACACCTTC. The chain recombines TRBV5-8 with TRBJ1-2; D is perhaps TRBD1 (5 bases). CDR1 is SGHTS and CDR2 is YDEGEE in the germline V gene. The ends were cut back, 0 bases at V and 4 bases at J, with 7 bases in the middle. The CDR3 spans 13 residues.

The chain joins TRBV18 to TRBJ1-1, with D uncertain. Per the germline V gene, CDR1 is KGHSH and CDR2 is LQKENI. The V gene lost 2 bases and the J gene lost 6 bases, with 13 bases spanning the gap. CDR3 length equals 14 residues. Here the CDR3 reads CASSPVEGVSEAFF. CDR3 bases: TGTGCCAGCTCACCAGTTGAAGGAGTCTCTGAAGCTTTCTTT.

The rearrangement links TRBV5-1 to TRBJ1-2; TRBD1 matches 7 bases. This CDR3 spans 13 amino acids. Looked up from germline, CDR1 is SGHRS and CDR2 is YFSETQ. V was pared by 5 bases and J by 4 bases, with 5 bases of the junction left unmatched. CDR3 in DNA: TGCGCCAGCAGATTCCGGGACAGCTATGGCTACACCTTC. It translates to CASRFRDSYGYTF.

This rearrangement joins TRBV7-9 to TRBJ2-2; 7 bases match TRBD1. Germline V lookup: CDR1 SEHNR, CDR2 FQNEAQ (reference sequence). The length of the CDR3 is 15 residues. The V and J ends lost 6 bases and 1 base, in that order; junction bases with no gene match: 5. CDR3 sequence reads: CASRSGTENTGELFF. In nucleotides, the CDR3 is TGTGCCAGCAGGTCCGGGACAGAGAACACCGGGGAGCTGTTTTTT. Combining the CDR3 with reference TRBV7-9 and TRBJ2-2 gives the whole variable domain DTGVSQNPRHKITKRGQNVTFRCDPISEHNRLYWYRQTLGQGPEFLTYFQNEAQLEKSRLLSDRFSAERPKGSFSTLEIQRTEQGDSAMYLCASRSGTENTGELFFGEGSRLTVL.

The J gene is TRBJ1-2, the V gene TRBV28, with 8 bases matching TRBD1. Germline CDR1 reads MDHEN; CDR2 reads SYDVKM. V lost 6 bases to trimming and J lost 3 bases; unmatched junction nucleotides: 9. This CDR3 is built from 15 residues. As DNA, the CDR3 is TGTGCCAGCAGACCCACGACAGGGGCGGACTATGGCTACACCTTC. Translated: CASRPTTGADYGYTF.

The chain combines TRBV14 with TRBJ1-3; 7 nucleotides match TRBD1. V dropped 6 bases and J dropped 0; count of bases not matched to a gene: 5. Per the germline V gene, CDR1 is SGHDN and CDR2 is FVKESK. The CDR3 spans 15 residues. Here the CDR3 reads CASRRQGLSGNTIYF. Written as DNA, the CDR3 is TGTGCCAGCAGACGACAGGGACTCTCTGGAAACACCATATATTTT.

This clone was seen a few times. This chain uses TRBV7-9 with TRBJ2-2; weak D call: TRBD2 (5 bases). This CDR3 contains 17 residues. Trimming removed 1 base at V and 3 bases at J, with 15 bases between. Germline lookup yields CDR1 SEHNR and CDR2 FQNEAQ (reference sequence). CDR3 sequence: CASSLGRTYADTGELFF. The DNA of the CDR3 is TGTGCCAGCAGCTTAGGGAGGACCTACGCGGACACCGGGGAGCTGTTTTTT.

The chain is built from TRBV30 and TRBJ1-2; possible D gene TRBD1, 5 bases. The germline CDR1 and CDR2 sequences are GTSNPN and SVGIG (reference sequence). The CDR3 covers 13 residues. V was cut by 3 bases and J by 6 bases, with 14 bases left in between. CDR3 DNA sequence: TGTGCCTGGAGGATCAGGGTGGCGGATGGCTACACCTTC. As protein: CAWRIRVADGYTF.

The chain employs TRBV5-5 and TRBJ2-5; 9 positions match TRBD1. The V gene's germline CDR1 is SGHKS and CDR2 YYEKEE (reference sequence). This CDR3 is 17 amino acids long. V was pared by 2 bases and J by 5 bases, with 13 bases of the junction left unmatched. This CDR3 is CASSFEAGTGLRETQYF. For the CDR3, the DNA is TGTGCCAGCAGCTTCGAAGCCGGGACAGGGCTACGGGAGACCCAGTACTTC.

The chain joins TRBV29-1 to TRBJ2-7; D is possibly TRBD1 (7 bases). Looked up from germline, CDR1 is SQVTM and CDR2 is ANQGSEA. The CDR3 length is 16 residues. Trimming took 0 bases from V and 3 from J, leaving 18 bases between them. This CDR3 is CSVEDPGAGQHYEQYV. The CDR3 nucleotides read TGCAGCGTTGAAGACCCCGGGGCGGGACAGCACTACGAGCAGTACGTC.

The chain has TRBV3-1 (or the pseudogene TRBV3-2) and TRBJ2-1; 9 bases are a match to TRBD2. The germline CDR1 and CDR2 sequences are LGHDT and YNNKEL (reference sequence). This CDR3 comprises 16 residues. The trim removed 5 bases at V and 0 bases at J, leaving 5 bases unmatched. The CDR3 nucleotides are TGTGCCAGCAGCGCCACTAGCGGGCGCTCCTACAATGAGCAGTTCTTC. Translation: CASSATSGRSYNEQFF.

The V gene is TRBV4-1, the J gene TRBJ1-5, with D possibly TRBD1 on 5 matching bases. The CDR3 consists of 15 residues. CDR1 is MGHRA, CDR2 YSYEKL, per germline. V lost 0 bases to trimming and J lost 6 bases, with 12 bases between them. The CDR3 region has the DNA TGCGCCAGCAGCCAAGATACCAGGGAACGTCAGCCCCAGCATTTT. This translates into CASSQDTRERQPQHF.

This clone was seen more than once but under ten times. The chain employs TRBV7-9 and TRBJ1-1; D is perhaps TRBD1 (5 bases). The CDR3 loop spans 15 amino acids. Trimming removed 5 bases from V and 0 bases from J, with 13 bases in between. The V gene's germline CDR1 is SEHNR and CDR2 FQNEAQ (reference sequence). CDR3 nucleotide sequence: TGTGCCAGCAGCCCCGACAGAGCAATGAACACTGAAGCTTTCTTT. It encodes CASSPDRAMNTEAFF.

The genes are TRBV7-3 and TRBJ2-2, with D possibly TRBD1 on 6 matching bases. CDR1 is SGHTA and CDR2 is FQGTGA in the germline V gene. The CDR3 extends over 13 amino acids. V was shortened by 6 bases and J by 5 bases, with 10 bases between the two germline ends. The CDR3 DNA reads TGTGCCAGCAGGTCAGGGGTTACCGGGGAGCTGTTTTTT. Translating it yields CASRSGVTGELFF. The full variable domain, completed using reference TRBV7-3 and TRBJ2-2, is GAGVSQTPSNKVTEKGKYVELRCDPISGHTALYWYRQSLGQGPEFLIYFQGTGAADDSGLPNDRFFAVRPEGSVSTLKIQRTERGDSAVYLCASRSGVTGELFFGEGSRLTVL.

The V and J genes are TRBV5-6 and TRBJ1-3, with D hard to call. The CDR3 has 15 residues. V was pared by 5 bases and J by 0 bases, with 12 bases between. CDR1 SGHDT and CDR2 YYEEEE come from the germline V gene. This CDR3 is CASRGGLISGNTIYF. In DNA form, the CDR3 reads TGTGCCAGCAGGGGTGGACTGATCTCTGGAAACACCATATATTTT. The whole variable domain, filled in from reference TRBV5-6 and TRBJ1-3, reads DAGVTQSPTHLIKTRGQQVTLRCSPKSGHDTVSWYQQALGQGPQFIFQYYEEEERQRGNFPDRFSGHQFPNYSSELNVNALLLGDSALYLCASRGGLISGNTIYFGEGSWLTVV.

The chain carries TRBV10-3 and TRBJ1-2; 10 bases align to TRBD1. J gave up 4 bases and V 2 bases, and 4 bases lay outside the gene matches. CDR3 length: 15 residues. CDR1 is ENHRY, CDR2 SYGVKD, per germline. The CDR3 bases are TGTGCCATCAGTGAGCCCGGGACAGGGGCCTATGGCTACACCTTC. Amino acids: CAISEPGTGAYGYTF.

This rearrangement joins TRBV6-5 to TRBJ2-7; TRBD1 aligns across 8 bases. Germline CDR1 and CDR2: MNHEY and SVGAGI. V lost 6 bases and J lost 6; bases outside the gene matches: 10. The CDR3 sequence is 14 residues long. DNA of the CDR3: TGTGCCAGCAGGCTCTTTGACAGGGGAGGCGAGCAGTACTTC. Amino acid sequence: CASRLFDRGGEQYF.

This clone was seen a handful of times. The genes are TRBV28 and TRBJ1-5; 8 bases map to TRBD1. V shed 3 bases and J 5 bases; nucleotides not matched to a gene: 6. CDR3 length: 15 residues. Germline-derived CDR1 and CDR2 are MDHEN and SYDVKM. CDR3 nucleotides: TGTGCCAGCAGTTTCCGGACAGGGATCCATCAGCCCCAGCATTTT. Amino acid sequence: CASSFRTGIHQPQHF.

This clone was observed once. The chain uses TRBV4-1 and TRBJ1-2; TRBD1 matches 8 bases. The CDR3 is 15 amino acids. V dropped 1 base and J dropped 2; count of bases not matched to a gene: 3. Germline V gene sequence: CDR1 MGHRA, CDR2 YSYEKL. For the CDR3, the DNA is TGCGCCAGCAGCCAAGGGCAGGGGGCAAACTATGGCTACACCTTC. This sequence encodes CASSQGQGANYGYTF.

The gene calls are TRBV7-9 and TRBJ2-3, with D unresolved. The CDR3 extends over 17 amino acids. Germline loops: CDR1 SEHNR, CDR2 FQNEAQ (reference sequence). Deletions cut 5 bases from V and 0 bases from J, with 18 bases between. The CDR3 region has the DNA TGTGCCAGCAGCATAAACCGAGGATCCCTTAGCACAGATACGCAGTATTTT. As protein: CASSINRGSLSTDTQYF. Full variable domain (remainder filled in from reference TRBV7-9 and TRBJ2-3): DTGVSQNPRHKITKRGQNVTFRCDPISEHNRLYWYRQTLGQGPEFLTYFQNEAQLEKSRLLSDRFSAERPKGSFSTLEIQRTEQGDSAMYLCASSINRGSLSTDTQYFGPGTRLTVL.

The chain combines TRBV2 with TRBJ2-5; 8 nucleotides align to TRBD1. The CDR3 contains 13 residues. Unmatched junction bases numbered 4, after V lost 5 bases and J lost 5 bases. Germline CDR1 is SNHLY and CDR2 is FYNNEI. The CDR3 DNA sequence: TGTGCCAGCAGTCAGGGGGCGACGGAGACCCAGTACTTC. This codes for CASSQGATETQYF.